The 31 T cell receptor beta chains in this list originate from one sample, sequenced in a study of blood T cell repertoires in COVID-19. The assay was immunoSEQ multiplex PCR, and TCRdb's table has in-frame clones only and misses some. The sample has 61,000 or so clones, 85% to 90% seen once; the top ten hold 20% to 25%. The sample taken for sequencing was peripheral blood. The receptors here all came from a woman aged 45-59 years with active or convalescent COVID-19.

This clone was picked up a small number of times. The chain employs TRBV4-2 and TRBJ1-2; possibly TRBD1 for D (6 bases). From germline, CDR1 is LGHNA and CDR2 YNFKEQ. V was shortened by 5 bases and J by 4 bases, with 20 bases between the two germline ends. The CDR3 spans 16 residues. The CDR3 DNA follows: TGTGCCAGCAGCATACGACATCAAGACAGGCGCTATGGCTACACCTTC. Protein sequence: CASSIRHQDRRYGYTF.

The chain joins TRBV29-1 to TRBJ2-7; 7 nucleotides line up with TRBD1. Germline CDR1 reads SQVTM; CDR2 reads ANQGSEA. The CDR3 is made up of 15 amino acids. After removal of 1 base from V and 2 bases from J, the junction contained 8 bases not matched to a gene. CDR3 region: CSVEVVVGTAYEQYF. CDR3 sequence (DNA): TGCAGCGTTGAAGTCGTAGTGGGGACAGCCTACGAGCAGTACTTC.

The rearrangement joins TRBV2 to TRBJ2-1; TRBD2 matches at 8 bases. There are 13 residues in the CDR3. Germline loops: CDR1 SNHLY, CDR2 FYNNEI. V gave up 11 bases and J gave up 6 bases; unmatched junction bases: 9. In nucleotides, the CDR3 is TGTGCCTGCGCCAGCGGGAGAGGCAATGAGCAGTTCTTC. This translates into CACASGRGNEQFF.

The rearrangement links TRBV2 to TRBJ2-2; perhaps TRBD2 as D (5 bases). V lost 5 bases to trimming and J lost 8 bases, with 12 bases between them. Germline lookup yields CDR1 SNHLY and CDR2 FYNNEI. This CDR3 contains 13 residues. Here the CDR3 reads CASSPLASGELFF. Written as DNA, the CDR3 is TGTGCCAGCAGTCCTCTAGCATCGGGGGAGCTGTTTTTT.

The sample holds one count of this clone. The chain recombines TRBV9 with TRBJ2-5, with D possibly matching TRBD1 (7 bases). The germline V and J ends were trimmed by 4 bases and 5 bases, with 12 bases remaining between them. Looked up from germline, CDR1 is SGDLS and CDR2 is YYNGEE. This CDR3 contains 13 residues. The CDR3 protein is CASSQGGMETQYF. As DNA, the CDR3 is TGTGCCAGCAGCCAGGGGGGAATGGAGACCCAGTACTTC.

The chain has TRBV11-2 and TRBJ1-1, with 7 positions matching TRBD1. Germline-derived CDR1 and CDR2 are SGHAT and FQNNGV. Unmatched junction bases numbered 12, after V lost 4 bases and J lost 1 base. The CDR3 extends over 17 amino acids. CDR3 sequence (DNA): TGTGCCAGCAGCTCACTATTAAGACAGGGAGCGAACACTGAAGCTTTCTTT. Its protein product is CASSSLLRQGANTEAFF. Full variable domain (outside the CDR3, taken from reference TRBV11-2 and TRBJ1-1): EAGVAQSPRYKIIEKRQSVAFWCNPISGHATLYWYQQILGQGPKLLIQFQNNGVVDDSQLPKDRFSAERLKGVDSTLKIQPAKLEDSAVYLCASSSLLRQGANTEAFFGQGTRLTVV.

The chain recombines TRBV7-2 with TRBJ1-5, with 12 bases lining up with TRBD1. The CDR3 sequence is 16 residues long. Germline V gives CDR1 SGHTA, CDR2 FQGNSA. J was trimmed by 7 bases and V by 3 bases; bases with no gene match: 7. CDR3 loop: CASSFSGQGAGQPQHF. The CDR3, as DNA: TGTGCCAGCAGCTTTTCGGGACAGGGGGCGGGACAGCCCCAGCATTTT.

The chain has TRBV12-3 or TRBV12-4 and TRBJ2-7, with a weak D call TRBD1 (6 bases). Trimming pared 6 bases from V and 3 bases from J, leaving 12 bases between. The CDR3 loop spans 13 amino acids. This CDR3 is CASRWGRGYEQYF. The CDR3 DNA reads TGTGCCAGCAGATGGGGCAGGGGCTACGAGCAGTACTTC.

The chain uses TRBV18 and TRBJ1-4; the match to TRBD1 covers 10 bases. V trimming: 6 bases; J trimming: 2 bases; junction bases outside the gene matches: 3. There are 15 residues in the CDR3. Germline V gives CDR1 KGHSH, CDR2 LQKENI. In DNA, the CDR3 is TGTGCCAGCTCTCGACAGGGGGCGACTAATGAAAAACTGTTTTTT. Translation gives CASSRQGATNEKLFF.

This clone occurred a few times. The chain employs TRBV5-1 and TRBJ1-2; 8 bases map to TRBD1. This CDR3 is built from 13 residues. Trimming cost V 4 bases and J 7 bases; bases outside gene matches: 6. CDR1 SGHRS and CDR2 YFSETQ come from the germline V gene. Here the CDR3 DNA reads TGCGCCAGCAGCGCGGACAGGGTCGGTGGCTACACCTTC. This codes for CASSADRVGGYTF.

The J gene is TRBJ2-2, the V gene TRBV27; no clear D gene. Germline V gene data show CDR1 as MNHEY and CDR2 as SMNVEV (reference sequence). Trimming removed 3 bases from V and 9 bases from J, with 14 bases in between. The CDR3 length is 14 residues. CDR3 DNA: TGTGCCAGCAGTTTCACGGTAAATTCCCGGGAGCTGTTTTTT. Its protein is CASSFTVNSRELFF.

V and J are TRBV5-6 and TRBJ1-6; a weak D match, TRBD1 (5 bases). The CDR3 loop spans 17 amino acids. In germline, CDR1 is SGHDT, CDR2 YYEEEE. Deletions cut 0 bases from V and 9 bases from J, with 19 bases between. The DNA for the CDR3 is TGTGCCAGCAGCTTGGCTAGAGGGTCAGGGAGGAGTTCACCCCTCCACTTT. It translates to CASSLARGSGRSSPLHF.

The chain employs TRBV3-1 (or the pseudogene TRBV3-2) and TRBJ1-1; the match to TRBD1 covers 8 bases. V lost 2 bases to trimming and J lost 3 bases; unmatched junction nucleotides: 5. CDR3 size: 15 residues. Germline CDR1 is LGHDT and CDR2 is YNNKEL (reference sequence). CDR3 nucleotide sequence: TGTGCCAGCAGCCAACCGGGGACAGGAGACACTGAAGCTTTCTTT. Translating it yields CASSQPGTGDTEAFF.

The gene calls are TRBV14 and TRBJ2-4, with 8 positions matching TRBD2. The CDR3 length is 15 residues. Germline CDR1 is SGHDN and CDR2 is FVKESK. The J segment lost 7 bases and the V segment lost 3 bases, leaving 8 bases of the junction unmatched. Written as DNA, the CDR3 is TGTGCCAGCAGCCATGGAAGTAGCGGGATGAACATTCAGTACTTC. This codes for CASSHGSSGMNIQYF.

The J gene is TRBJ2-7, the V gene TRBV3-1 (or the pseudogene TRBV3-2); TRBD2 matches at 8 bases. The V gene end was trimmed by 0 bases and the J gene end by 4 bases; junction bases not matched to a gene: 8. Germline V gene sequence: CDR1 LGHDT, CDR2 YNNKEL (reference sequence). The length of the CDR3 is 16 residues. The DNA of the CDR3 is TGTGCCAGCAGCCAAGATCCCGCGGGAGGAGGATACGAGCAGTACTTC. This codes for CASSQDPAGGGYEQYF.

This clone was counted only a few times. This sample includes further DNA sequences coding for the same CDR3. This rearrangement joins TRBV9 to TRBJ2-7; tentatively, D is TRBD2 (5 bases). The V gene lost 0 bases and the J gene lost 2 bases, with 9 bases spanning the gap. CDR1 and CDR2 (germline): SGDLS, YYNGEE. The CDR3 consists of 14 residues. CDR3 DNA sequence: TGTGCCAGCAGCGTAGGCGGCGGGCCCTACGAGCAGTACTTC. Its translation is CASSVGGGPYEQYF.

The gene calls are TRBV2 and TRBJ1-1; 12 bases match TRBD1. The CDR3 totals 16 residues. J was trimmed by 3 bases and V by 5 bases; bases with no gene match: 7. Germline V gene sequence: CDR1 SNHLY, CDR2 FYNNEI. The CDR3 sequence is CASSHGTGGEYTEAFF. The CDR3 DNA reads TGTGCCAGCAGTCACGGGACAGGGGGCGAGTACACTGAAGCTTTCTTT.

The chain couples TRBV5-6 to TRBJ2-7; D remains ambiguous. The V end lost 3 bases, the J end lost 0 bases, and 4 bases lay between the germline ends. This CDR3 has 12 residues. Germline V gene data show CDR1 as SGHDT and CDR2 as YYEEEE. This chain's CDR3 is CASSSGSYEQYF. The CDR3 DNA reads TGTGCCAGCAGCTCGGGCTCCTACGAGCAGTACTTC.

This sequence joins TRBV5-4 and TRBJ2-5; 10 bases are a match to TRBD2. This CDR3 is 16 amino acids long. Germline values: CDR1 SGHNT, CDR2 YYREEE (reference sequence). V was pared by 4 bases and J by 5 bases, with 11 bases of the junction left unmatched. The CDR3 loop is CASSEGLAGVRETQYF. The CDR3 DNA reads TGTGCCAGCAGCGAGGGGCTAGCGGGGGTCCGGGAGACCCAGTACTTC.

This rearrangement joins TRBV7-9 to TRBJ1-2, with D unclear. The CDR3 is 13 residues long. The germline V gene encodes CDR1 SEHNR and CDR2 FQNEAQ (reference sequence). Trimming cost V 5 bases and J 10 bases, with 17 bases left between them. Written as DNA, the CDR3 is TGTGCCAGCAGCAGGCCGGGATTACGTTTCTACACCTTC. Protein product: CASSRPGLRFYTF.

In nucleotides, the CDR3 is TGTGCCAGTAGTATAGATGTGTGGGGCCTTAGCACAGATACGCAGTATTTT. Protein product: CASSIDVWGLSTDTQYF. The chain links TRBV19 to TRBJ2-3, with D possibly matching TRBD1 (5 bases). There are 17 residues in the CDR3. Trimming removed 0 bases from V and 0 bases from J, with 13 bases in between. From germline, CDR1 is LNHDA and CDR2 SQIVND (reference sequence).

The chain uses TRBV19 and TRBJ1-2; perhaps TRBD1 as D (5 bases). V shed 7 bases and J shed 0 bases, with 9 bases lying between them. This CDR3 contains 13 residues. Germline assignment: CDR1 LNHDA and CDR2 SQIVND (reference sequence). DNA of the CDR3: TGTGCCAGTATGGGGGGGGCTAACTATGGCTACACCTTC. Translating it yields CASMGGANYGYTF.

The chain joins TRBV5-1 to TRBJ2-5; TRBD2 agrees at 9 bases. J lost 2 bases, V lost 2 bases, and 13 bases had no gene match. Germline V gives CDR1 SGHRS, CDR2 YFSETQ. The CDR3 loop spans 18 amino acids. CDR3 region: CASSFETGSGRTQETQYF. CDR3 sequence (DNA): TGCGCCAGCAGCTTTGAGACGGGAAGCGGGAGGACGCAAGAGACCCAGTACTTC.

This chain uses TRBV3-1 (or the pseudogene TRBV3-2) with TRBJ1-1; perhaps TRBD1 as D (5 bases). Germline loops: CDR1 LGHDT, CDR2 YNNKEL (reference sequence). The ends were cut back, 5 bases at V and 6 bases at J, with 16 bases in the middle. This CDR3 contains 14 residues. The CDR3 region is CASSLQGKGSEAFF. The CDR3 nucleotides read TGTGCCAGCAGCTTGCAGGGAAAGGGTTCTGAAGCTTTCTTT.

This chain's CDR3 is CASSGQGDGYTF. DNA of the CDR3: TGTGCCAGCAGTGGACAGGGTGATGGCTACACCTTC. The J gene is TRBJ1-2, the V gene TRBV2; TRBD1 aligns across 7 bases. Germline CDR1 and CDR2: SNHLY and FYNNEI. V trimming: 4 bases; J trimming: 6 bases; junction bases outside the gene matches: 2. The length of the CDR3 is 12 residues.

This clone showed up just once. The V gene is TRBV11-2, the J gene TRBJ1-6; 8 bases align to TRBD1. V was clipped by 5 bases and J by 9 bases; unmatched bases: 6. This CDR3 region has 14 residues. CDR1 is SGHAT, CDR2 FQNNGV, per germline. In nucleotides, the CDR3 is TGTGCCAGCAGCGCGCAGGGGGCGGGTTCACCCCTCCACTTT. Protein: CASSAQGAGSPLHF. The variable domain in full, completed from reference TRBV11-2 and TRBJ1-6, reads EAGVAQSPRYKIIEKRQSVAFWCNPISGHATLYWYQQILGQGPKLLIQFQNNGVVDDSQLPKDRFSAERLKGVDSTLKIQPAKLEDSAVYLCASSAQGAGSPLHFGNGTRLTVT.

A remark on this clone: Different DNA sequences within this sample yield the same CDR3. The CDR3 spells CASSQARHTDTQYF. The CDR3 coding sequence is TGTGCCAGCAGCCAAGCCCGACATACAGATACGCAGTATTTT. The chain has TRBV14 and TRBJ2-3; D not resolved. Per the germline V gene, CDR1 is SGHDN and CDR2 is FVKESK. The CDR3 sequence is 14 residues long. Deletions cut 1 base from V and 3 bases from J, with 8 bases between. Full variable domain (missing parts from reference TRBV14 and TRBJ2-3): EAGVTQFPSHSVIEKGQTVTLRCDPISGHDNLYWYRRVMGKEIKFLLHFVKESKQDESGMPNNRFLAERTGGTYSTLKVQPAELEDSGVYFCASSQARHTDTQYFGPGTRLTVL.

The rearrangement links TRBV28 to TRBJ1-2, with TRBD1 identical over 10 bases. CDR3 length: 14 amino acids. Losses at the gene ends were 5 bases for V and 7 bases for J; bases not matched to a gene: 7. From germline, CDR1 is MDHEN and CDR2 SYDVKM. As DNA, the CDR3 is TGTGCCAGCAGTCCTCCCGACAGGGGGCCTGGCTACACCTTC. Translation: CASSPPDRGPGYTF.

Comment on this clone: This sequence may be a read error, since a much larger clone differs from it by one base. Other DNA sequences of this sample code for an identical CDR3. The V call is TRBV12-3 or TRBV12-4, the J call TRBJ2-7; D might be TRBD2 (6 bases). The V end lost 1 base, the J end lost 5 bases, and 9 bases lay between the germline ends. The CDR3 spans 13 residues. The CDR3 DNA is TGTGCCAGCAGTTTAGGGGCGGGGCACGAGCAGTACTTC. It yields the protein CASSLGAGHEQYF.

The chain uses TRBV13 and TRBJ2-3, with 8 bases that match TRBD1. Per germline, CDR1 PRHDT and CDR2 FYEKMQ (reference sequence). The length of the CDR3 is 15 residues. Germline trimming cut 6 bases from V and 1 base from J; bases unmatched to any gene: 6. CDR3 in amino acids: CASRLQGARTDTQYF. Written as DNA, the CDR3 is TGTGCCAGCAGGTTGCAGGGGGCGCGCACAGATACGCAGTATTTT.

The chain links TRBV19 to TRBJ1-4; 10 bases line up with TRBD1. CDR1 LNHDA and CDR2 SQIVND come from the germline V gene (reference sequence). The ends lost 10 bases at V and 8 bases at J; junction bases unmatched: 10. The CDR3 consists of 14 residues. CDR3: CANTKTGGVEKLFF. In DNA form, the CDR3 reads TGTGCCAATACCAAGACAGGGGGCGTCGAAAAACTGTTTTTT.